The 5 T cell receptor beta chains presented below share a single source sample, sequenced in a study of cytomegalovirus exposure and HLA in healthy donors. PCR amplification relied on 60 Vbeta primers (plus 13 Jbeta primers). Libraries were prepared by immunoSEQ multiplex PCR; TCRdb keeps only in-frame clonotypes and omits some of them. There are 150,000 to 200,000 clones in the sample; about 72% occur only once, and approximately 1.4% lies in the top ten. Sequenced sample: PBMCs. The receptors here all came from a girl aged 10 to 17 in good health and CMV-seronegative.

This clone was seen a handful of times. This chain uses TRBV5-6 with TRBJ1-5; 7 bases agree with TRBD1. The J segment lost 4 bases and the V segment lost 0 bases, leaving 1 base of the junction unmatched. Germline V gene lookup returns CDR1 SGHDT and CDR2 YYEEEE. This CDR3 has 14 residues. Here the CDR3 DNA reads TGTGCCAGCAGCTTGGGGGGACAGAATCAGCCCCAGCATTTT. It is translated as CASSLGGQNQPQHF.

Only a few counts were recorded for this clone. The V call is TRBV6-1, the J call TRBJ2-7, with D maybe TRBD1 (6 bases). From germline, CDR1 is MNHNS and CDR2 SASEGT. The CDR3 totals 15 residues. V was clipped by 2 bases and J by 2 bases, with 13 bases between them. The CDR3 DNA is TGTGCCAGCAGTGAATCAGGGGTTCTCCCCTACGAGCAGTACTTC. This sequence encodes CASSESGVLPYEQYF.

The chain links TRBV11-2 to TRBJ2-1, with a possible D match to TRBD1 (5 bases). Germline V gene sequence: CDR1 SGHAT, CDR2 FQNNGV. Trimming took off 5 bases at V and 2 bases at J, with 13 bases between the two ends. The CDR3 loop spans 15 amino acids. DNA for the CDR3: TGTGCCAGCAGCCAGACAGTCCGGGCCTACAATGAGCAGTTCTTC. Protein product: CASSQTVRAYNEQFF. Looking up the rest from reference TRBV11-2 and TRBJ2-1 gives the full variable domain: EAGVAQSPRYKIIEKRQSVAFWCNPISGHATLYWYQQILGQGPKLLIQFQNNGVVDDSQLPKDRFSAERLKGVDSTLKIQPAKLEDSAVYLCASSQTVRAYNEQFFGPGTRLTVL.

V and J are TRBV2 and TRBJ2-7; TRBD2 matches at 8 bases. The germline CDR1 and CDR2 sequences are SNHLY and FYNNEI. The CDR3 sequence is 14 residues long. J lost 3 bases, V lost 6 bases, and 7 bases had no gene match. The CDR3 coding sequence is TGTGCCAGCAGACGCGGGGGGTCGGGCTACGAGCAGTACTTC. Protein: CASRRGGSGYEQYF. The full variable domain, with the rest looked up from reference TRBV2 and TRBJ2-7, is EPEVTQTPSHQVTQMGQEVILRCVPISNHLYFYWYRQILGQKVEFLVSFYNNEISEKSEIFDDQFSVERPDGSNFTLKIRSTKLEDSAMYFCASRRGGSGYEQYFGPGTRLTVT.

This chain links TRBV29-1 with TRBJ2-5, with 7 bases fitting TRBD2. V shed 7 bases, J shed 5 bases, and the junction held 4 bases outside the gene matches. The germline gives CDR1 SQVTM, CDR2 ANQGSEA. The CDR3 length is 11 residues. The chain's CDR3 is CSERDRETQYF. CDR3 sequence (DNA): TGCAGCGAGCGGGATCGGGAGACCCAGTACTTC.